Each of the 9 T cell receptor beta chains below was sequenced from the same sample in a study of shared clonotypes between healthy human individuals. Clones were read by immunoSEQ multiplex PCR, and TCRdb kept only the in-frame ones, dropping some. The sample consists of about 530,000 clones, about 96% of them appearing once. Material: naive CD4+ T cells sorted from blood. The subset was: CD45RA+ positively selected. The receptors were sampled from a woman in her 30s in good health.

This chain connects TRBV7-9 to TRBJ2-7, with TRBD1 matching 10 bases. V was pared by 3 bases and J by 3 bases, with 8 bases of the junction left unmatched. Germline loops: CDR1 SEHNR, CDR2 FQNEAQ (reference sequence). This CDR3 has 16 residues. CDR3 DNA: TGTGCCAGCAGCTTGTATGGGACAGGGGCGATCTACGAGCAGTACTTC. This encodes CASSLYGTGAIYEQYF.

As to this clone: Other DNA sequences from this sample encode an identical CDR3 as well. This rearrangement joins TRBV7-2 to TRBJ1-5, with D possibly TRBD1 on 5 matching bases. The CDR3 contains 13 residues. The germline V and J ends were trimmed by 2 bases and 5 bases, with 7 bases remaining between them. Germline V gene sequence: CDR1 SGHTA, CDR2 FQGNSA. As DNA, the CDR3 is TGTGCCAGCAGCTTACAGGGCGATCAGCCCCAGCATTTT. It encodes CASSLQGDQPQHF.

This chain links TRBV29-1 with TRBJ1-3; the D is unclear. Trimming took off 3 bases at V and 0 bases at J, with 9 bases between the two ends. This CDR3 is built from 14 residues. CDR1 is SQVTM, CDR2 ANQGSEA, per germline. Written as DNA, the CDR3 is TGCAGCGTTGAGAGGTTGAGCTCTGGAAACACCATATATTTT. Translated, it gives CSVERLSSGNTIYF.

This chain connects TRBV5-5 to TRBJ2-7; D gene ambiguous. V lost 4 bases and J 3 bases, leaving 20 bases between the germline ends. The CDR3 loop spans 16 amino acids. CDR1 and CDR2 (germline): SGHKS, YYEKEE (reference sequence). This chain's CDR3 is CASSVVVGQSNYEQYF. DNA of the CDR3: TGTGCCAGCAGCGTTGTAGTTGGGCAGTCTAACTACGAGCAGTACTTC.

The chain recombines TRBV5-1 with TRBJ2-7, with TRBD2 identical over 7 bases. Germline CDR1 and CDR2: SGHRS and YFSETQ. Trimming took 0 bases from V and 5 from J; bases not matched to a gene: 5. This CDR3 is 14 amino acids long. In nucleotides, the CDR3 is TGCGCCAGCAGCTTGGTTGCGGGAGCACACGAGCAGTACTTC. Its protein product is CASSLVAGAHEQYF.

CDR3 coding DNA: TGTGCCAGCAGTTACACACAGAGGGGGGAGCACGAGCAGTACTTC. It encodes CASSYTQRGEHEQYF. The chain links TRBV6-5 to TRBJ2-7; D is possibly TRBD1 or TRBD2 (6 bases each). The germline CDR1 and CDR2 sequences are MNHEY and SVGAGI. This CDR3 is 15 amino acids long. The V and J ends lost 2 bases and 5 bases respectively, with 16 bases between them.

The chain employs TRBV28 and TRBJ1-5; the match to TRBD1 covers 7 bases. V shed 6 bases, J shed 7 bases, and the junction held 9 bases outside the gene matches. This CDR3 contains 14 residues. In germline, CDR1 is MDHEN, CDR2 SYDVKM. CDR3 residues: CASRPQGGEQPQHF. The CDR3 DNA is TGTGCCAGCAGACCTCAGGGGGGAGAGCAGCCCCAGCATTTT.

The chain is built from TRBV7-9 and TRBJ2-7; 7 positions match TRBD1. CDR3 length equals 14 residues. The ends lost 0 bases at V and 5 bases at J; junction bases unmatched: 4. Germline CDR1 reads SEHNR; CDR2 reads FQNEAQ (reference sequence). The CDR3, as DNA: TGTGCCAGCAGCTTAGCAGGGGACAGAAACGAGCAGTACTTC. Translating it yields CASSLAGDRNEQYF.

This chain links TRBV7-9 with TRBJ2-1; the D is unclear. This CDR3 region has 13 residues. V lost 1 base, J lost 4 bases, and 5 bases lay in between. Germline assignment: CDR1 SEHNR and CDR2 FQNEAQ (reference sequence). For the CDR3, the DNA is TGTGCCAGCAGCTTAGACGCTTACAATGAGCAGTTCTTC. Translation: CASSLDAYNEQFF.